A selection of T cell receptor beta chains follows, all from one sample in a study of T-cell reconstitution after alpha-beta-depleted transplantation in children. TCRdb re-derived calls from the PCR reads in MiXCR, one entry per CDR3 protein. Here the sample spans 120,000 or so distinct CDR3 sequences, approximately 22% being singletons. The starting material was PBMCs, mostly from graft donor cells, obtained 180 days after TCRalphabeta/CD19-depleted stem cell transplant. Receptors originate from a male patient under 10 years old who had a stem cell transplant for chronic granulomatous disease, so the T cells may come from the graft donor. The CDR3 runs from the conserved cysteine through the conserved F or W. A D gene is named only where the DNA matches it firmly. The listing skips clone size in some rows; elsewhere it reads once, few, many or a size class.

abundance	j_gene	v_gene	d_gene	CDR3nt	CDR3aa
many	TRBJ1-5	TRBV7-3	TRBD1	TGTGCCAGCAGCTTGACAGGGGGCTTTGATCAGCCCCAGCATTTT	CASSLTGGFDQPQHF
many	TRBJ2-5	TRBV20-1	.	TGCAGTGCCCCGGCGGAGATCCAAGAGACCCAGTACTTC	CSAPAEIQETQYF
.	TRBJ2-1	TRBV12-3/TRBV12-4	.	TGTGCCAGCAGTTTCATCCTGGGCTACAATGAGCAGTTCTTC	CASSFILGYNEQFF
.	TRBJ2-3	TRBV11-2	TRBD2	TGTGCCAGCAGCTTAGATCAAGCGGGGGGATCCACAGATACGCAGTATTTT	CASSLDQAGGSTDTQYF
few	TRBJ1-1	TRBV12-3/TRBV12-4	.	TGTGCCAGCATCCGTACAGCGAACACTGAAGCTTTCTTT	CASIRTANTEAFF
.	TRBJ2-7	TRBV9	.	TGTGCCAGCAGCGTCTCCAACAACCCCTACGAGCAGTACTTC	CASSVSNNPYEQYF
few	TRBJ2-1	TRBV5-1	TRBD2	TGCGCCAGCATCCCCATAGCGGGAGGGAGCAATGAGCAGTTCTTC	CASIPIAGGSNEQFF
few	TRBJ2-2	TRBV6-1	TRBD1	TGTGCCAGCATTCGGACAGGGGATAATCCTTGGGCCGGGGAGCTGTTTTTT	CASIRTGDNPWAGELFF
.	TRBJ2-3	TRBV10-1	TRBD2	TGCGCCAGCAGTCCTAGCGGGGGGACCAGCACAGATACGCAGTATTTT	CASSPSGGTSTDTQYF
.	TRBJ2-7	TRBV7-2	TRBD2	TGTGCCAGCAGTTTAGCGGGAGGATGGTTGGACGAGCAGTACTTC	CASSLAGGWLDEQYF
.	TRBJ2-3	TRBV5-6	.	TGTGCCAGCAGCTTGCGGCTTTTACTCGCAGATACGCAGTATTTT	CASSLRLLLADTQYF
many	TRBJ2-3	TRBV15	TRBD1	TGTGCCACCAGCAGAGCCCTCGACAGGGAAGATACGCAGTATTTT	CATSRALDREDTQYF
.	TRBJ1-2	TRBV11-3	.	TGTGCCAGCAGCTTAATCCAGGGGAATGGCTACACCTTC	CASSLIQGNGYTF
few	TRBJ2-7	TRBV27	TRBD1	TGTGCCAGCAGAAATACCGGGACAGGGCTAGGACCCATTTACGAGCAGTACTTC	CASRNTGTGLGPIYEQYF
few	TRBJ2-1	TRBV28	TRBD2	TGTGCCAGCAGTGCCCTGACTAGCGTCCTTGGGCAGTTCTTC	CASSALTSVLGQFF
.	TRBJ2-1	TRBV27	.	TGTGCCAGCAGCCCACAGAGGGGCCCCTCCTACAATGAGCAGTTCTTC	CASSPQRGPSYNEQFF